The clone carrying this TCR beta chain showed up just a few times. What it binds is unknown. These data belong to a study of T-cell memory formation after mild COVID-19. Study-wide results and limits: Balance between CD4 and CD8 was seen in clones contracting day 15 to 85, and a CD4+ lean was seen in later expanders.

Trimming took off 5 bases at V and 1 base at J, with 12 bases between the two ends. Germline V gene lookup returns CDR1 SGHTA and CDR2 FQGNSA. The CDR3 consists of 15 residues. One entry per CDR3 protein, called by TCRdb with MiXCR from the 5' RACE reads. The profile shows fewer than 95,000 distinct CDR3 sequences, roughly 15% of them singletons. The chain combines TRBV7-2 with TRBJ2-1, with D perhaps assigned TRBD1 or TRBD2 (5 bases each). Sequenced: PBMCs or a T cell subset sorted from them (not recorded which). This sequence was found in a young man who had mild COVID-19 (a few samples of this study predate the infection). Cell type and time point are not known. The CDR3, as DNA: TGTGCCAGCAGCACGGGGACGGTTTCCTACAATGAGCAGTTCTTC. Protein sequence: CASSTGTVSYNEQFF.